This T cell receptor (beta chain) is from a study of blood T cell repertoires in COVID-19. Study as a whole: Acute and convalescent COVID-19 samples came from the United States, Italy and Spain.

Profiling relied on immunoSEQ multiplex PCR, and the TCRdb table lists in-frame clones only, not all of them. The sample has approximately 300,000 clones; around nine tenths are singletons. The germline V and J ends were trimmed by 8 bases and 6 bases, with 13 bases remaining between them. CDR3 size: 12 residues. Germline loops: CDR1 MGHRA, CDR2 YSYEKL. The source is a man aged 35-49 years with acute or convalescent COVID-19. J is TRBJ1-1 and V is TRBV4-1; TRBD1 might be the D (6 bases). Sequenced sample: peripheral blood. CDR3 in amino acids: CASRSGVAEAFF. In nucleotides, the CDR3 is TGCGCCAGCCGGTCAGGGGTAGCTGAAGCTTTCTTT.